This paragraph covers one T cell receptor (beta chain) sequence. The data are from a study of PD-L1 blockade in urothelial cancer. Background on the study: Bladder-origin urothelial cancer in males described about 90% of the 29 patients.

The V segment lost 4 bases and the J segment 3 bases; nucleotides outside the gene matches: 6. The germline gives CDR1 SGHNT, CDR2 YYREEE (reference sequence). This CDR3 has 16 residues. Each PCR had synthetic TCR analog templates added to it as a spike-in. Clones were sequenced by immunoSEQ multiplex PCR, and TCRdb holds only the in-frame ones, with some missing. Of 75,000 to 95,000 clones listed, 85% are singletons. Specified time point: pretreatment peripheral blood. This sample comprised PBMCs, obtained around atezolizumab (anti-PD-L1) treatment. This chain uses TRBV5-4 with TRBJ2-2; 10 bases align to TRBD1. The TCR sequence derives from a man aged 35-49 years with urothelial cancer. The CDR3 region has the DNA TGTGCCAGCAGCGAGGGACAGGGGATGTACACCGGGGAGCTGTTTTTT. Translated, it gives CASSEGQGMYTGELFF. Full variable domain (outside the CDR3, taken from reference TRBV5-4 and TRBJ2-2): ETGVTQSPTHLIKTRGQQVTLRCSSQSGHNTVSWYQQALGQGPQFIFQYYREEENGRGNFPPRFSGLQFPNYSSELNVNALELDDSALYLCASSEGQGMYTGELFFGEGSRLTVL.